Listed below are T cell receptor beta chains from one sample, sequenced in a study of CD8+ T cells in alopecia areata. Profiled with immunoSEQ multiplex PCR; TCRdb holds only in-frame clones, not every one. The sample contains a few thousand clones, under 70% of which appear only once. Sample: skin. These receptors were collected from a human donor in good health. The CDR3 runs from the conserved cysteine through the conserved F or W. Fields, in order: V gene, D gene, clone size, J gene, CDR3 DNA, CDR3 protein. The D gene is left open where the match is weak. The size entry is marked missing in some rows and otherwise reads once, few, many or a size class.

TRBV6-1,.,.,TRBJ2-4,TGTGCCAGCAGTGTAGTGGGGTCTCGAATTCAGTACTTC,CASSVVGSRIQYF
TRBV29-1,TRBD1,few,TRBJ2-7,TGCAGCGTTCCCGGGACAGAGTCAACTACGGAGCAGTACTTC,CSVPGTESTTEQYF
TRBV5-4,.,few,TRBJ2-1,TGTGCCACCGGGCGGGCTCGGACTGGGATCTACAATGAGCAGTTCTTC,CATGRARTGIYNEQFF
TRBV2,TRBD2,.,TRBJ2-7,TGTGCCAGCAGCCGCGTGAGCGGGAGCCCCGCTGGGGAGCAGTACTTC,CASSRVSGSPAGEQYF
TRBV11-3,.,.,TRBJ2-7,TGTGCCAGCAGCTTAGCGGGGAGCACTCCCTACGAGCAGTACTTC,CASSLAGSTPYEQYF
TRBV6-1,.,.,TRBJ1-1,TGTGCCAGCCGCGGACAGCCACGGTCTGACACTGAAGCTTTCTTT,CASRGQPRSDTEAFF
TRBV6-4,TRBD2,.,TRBJ2-1,TGTGCCAGCAGTGACTTAGCGGGCTCCTACAATGAGCAGTTCTTC,CASSDLAGSYNEQFF
TRBV28,.,.,TRBJ1-2,TGTGCCAGCACTCAAAGATCCAGGGGCTATGGCCACACCTTC,CASTQRSRGYGHTF
TRBV19,.,.,TRBJ2-1,TGTGCCAGTAGAACTACGTCAAGGAAAAATGAGCAGTTCTTC,CASRTTSRKNEQFF
TRBV29-1,.,.,TRBJ2-2,TGCAGCGTTGGGCGGAGGGGGGTGGACACCGGGGAGCTGTTTTTT,CSVGRRGVDTGELFF
TRBV29-1,.,.,TRBJ1-4,TGCAGCGTTTGGACCGGGAAACTGTTTTTT,CSVWTGKLFF
TRBV6-5,.,once,TRBJ2-7,TGTGCCAGCAGTTACTCGTTCGCAGGGGGGTGGGAGCAGTACTTC,CASSYSFAGGWEQYF
TRBV7-1,TRBD2,few,TRBJ2-7,TGTGCCAGCAGCTTAGCGGGGAGCACTCCCTACGAGCAGTACTTC,CASSLAGSTPYEQYF
TRBV28,.,large,TRBJ1-1,TGTGCCAGCAGTTTATGGAACACTGAAGCTTTCTTT,CASSLWNTEAFF
TRBV7-9,TRBD1,few,TRBJ2-3,TGTGCCAGCAGCTTGGGTTCGACAGGGGATCGAACAGATACGCAGTATTTT,CASSLGSTGDRTDTQYF
TRBV4-1,.,few,TRBJ2-1,TGCGCCAGCAGCCAAGGGCTGCGGGACGATGAGCAGTTCTTC,CASSQGLRDDEQFF
TRBV27,.,.,TRBJ2-1,TGTGCCAGCAGTAGGAGCCTCTCTGAGCAGTTCTTC,CASSRSLSEQFF
TRBV14,.,.,TRBJ1-3,TGTGCCAGCAGCCAAGTCGCGAACACCATATATTTT,CASSQVANTIYF
TRBV11-2,.,.,TRBJ2-5,TGTGCCAGCAGCTTCAGCGCGGGACGTGCCGAGACCCAGTACTTC,CASSFSAGRAETQYF
TRBV27,TRBD1,once,TRBJ1-3,TGTGCCAGCAGTCCATACCTCTACCCCGACAGGGGGCTAGGAAACACCATATATTTT,CASSPYLYPDRGLGNTIYF
TRBV19,.,few,TRBJ1-1,TGTGCCAGTAGTATCCGGAGGGTGGGTAGGGGCCCGGCAAACACTGAAGCTTTCTTT,CASSIRRVGRGPANTEAFF
TRBV7-6,.,.,TRBJ2-7,TGTGCCAGCAGCCCCGACCCGGAGTTTAACGAGCAGTACTTC,CASSPDPEFNEQYF
TRBV6-5,.,.,TRBJ1-6,TGTGCCAGCAGTCGAACGGGTTCACCCCTCCACTTT,CASSRTGSPLHF
TRBV7-9,TRBD2,.,TRBJ2-5,TGTGCCAGCAGCCATTCTGCGCCACTAGCGGACCAAGAGACCCAGTACTTC,CASSHSAPLADQETQYF
TRBV19,TRBD1,.,TRBJ1-5,TGTGCCAGTAGCACCGACAGGGCCTTCTTTCAACCCCAGCATTTT,CASSTDRAFFQPQHF
TRBV6-4,TRBD2,once,TRBJ2-7,TGTGCCAGCAGTGACTCGACTAGCGGCGAGCAGTACTTC,CASSDSTSGEQYF
TRBV19,.,.,TRBJ1-2,TGTGCCAGTAGACCGAATTTGGGGACAAAGGGTGGCTACACCTTC,CASRPNLGTKGGYTF
TRBV5-1,TRBD1,few,TRBJ1-2,TGCGCCAGCAGCTTACAGGGGGCGGCGAGTCGAAACTATGGCTACACCTTC,CASSLQGAASRNYGYTF
TRBV29-1,TRBD2,.,TRBJ2-2,TGCAGCGAGGGGACTAGCGGGAGCACCGGGGAGCTGTTTTTT,CSEGTSGSTGELFF
TRBV4-1,TRBD2,.,TRBJ2-1,TGCGCCAGCAGCCAATTCCCCAAGAGCGGGAGGGGGAGCTCCTACAATGAGCAGTTCTTC,CASSQFPKSGRGSSYNEQFF
TRBV5-1,TRBD1,.,TRBJ2-7,TGCGCCAGCAGGGCGGGGACAGGGGCCTACGAGCAGTACTTC,CASRAGTGAYEQYF
TRBV7-9,.,.,TRBJ1-5,TGTGCCAGCAGCTTATTGGGTCGGCCCCAGCATTTT,CASSLLGRPQHF
TRBV9,TRBD2,.,TRBJ2-2,TGTGCCAGCAGCGTAGCTGGTAGCGGGAGAGATACCGGGGAGCTGTTTTTT,CASSVAGSGRDTGELFF